This record covers a single T cell receptor (beta chain). Its specificity is not known. This specimen comes from a study of cytomegalovirus exposure and HLA in healthy donors. General study points: Reportedly, cytomegalovirus status was diagnosed with high sensitivity and specificity.

Only in-frame clones appear in the TCRdb table, and some are missing; sequencing was by immunoSEQ multiplex PCR. Here the sample spans 60,000 to 80,000 clones, 90% to 95% being singletons. CDR3 length: 20 residues. The J gene is TRBJ2-7, the V gene TRBV1; the DNA was not used to check the table's D call, TRBD2. TRBV1 is shown as a pseudogene. Sequencing used PBMCs. The receptor's source is a young woman in good health and CMV-seropositive. Here the CDR3 reads CTSLPRTSGPRSIRSYEQYF. The CDR3 DNA sequence: TGCACCAGCCTACCACGGACTAGCGGGCCCCGTTCAATACGATCCTACGAGCAGTACTTC.